This TCR beta chain derives from a study of blood T cell repertoires in COVID-19. Study overall: Both acute and convalescent COVID-19 samples were obtained from the United States, Italy and Spain. Sources were T cells, B-cell-depleted T cells, or PBMCs; the material itself was cDNA or gDNA.

Recovery among Cohort 3 donors was established by two negative PCRs, clearance, or symptom resolution. Libraries were prepared by immunoSEQ multiplex PCR; TCRdb keeps only in-frame clonotypes and omits some of them. The sample gives around 300,000 clones, 80% to 90% of which show up once; roughly 5.2% is in the top ten. CDR1 and CDR2 (germline): LNHDA, SQIVND (reference sequence). Between the trimmed V and J ends, which lost 2 bases and 0 bases, there was a span of 11 bases. The CDR3 runs 15 residues. The rearrangement joins TRBV19 to TRBJ2-7; tentative D call: TRBD1 (5 bases). Sequenced material: PBMCs or T cells enriched from blood (not recorded which). The TCR comes from a woman aged 30 to 39 who had recovered from COVID-19. Here the CDR3 DNA reads TGTGCCAGTAGTATAAACACAGGTAACTCCTACGAGCAGTACTTC. Amino acids: CASSINTGNSYEQYF.